The entry below describes one T cell receptor beta chain. Source study methods: Estimates of nucleated cell counts were drawn from the amplification of reference gene primers. Produced via immunoSEQ multiplex PCR; TCRdb's table is partial and in-frame only. That table furnishes V, J and clone size, whereas the DNA furnished D and trimming. The data contain over 200,000 clones, around 86% of them singletons. After removal of 5 bases from V and 5 bases from J, the junction contained 8 bases not matched to a gene. Germline V gene sequence: CDR1 SEHNR, CDR2 FQNEAQ (reference sequence). This CDR3 region has 15 residues. This specimen comes from a study of blood T cell repertoires in COVID-19. Study context: Collection of acute and convalescent COVID-19 samples took place in the United States, Italy and Spain. T cells, B-cell-depleted T cells, or PBMCs provided the cDNA or gDNA that served as material.

The sample consisted of peripheral blood. The chain combines TRBV7-9 with TRBJ2-3; 9 bases are shared with TRBD1. The source of this sequence is a man under 40 who had recovered from COVID-19. The CDR3 nucleotides are TGTGCCAGCAGCCCAAACAGGGGGCGAGGAGATACGCAGTATTTT. The encoded protein is CASSPNRGRGDTQYF. Supplemented by reference TRBV7-9 and TRBJ2-3, the full variable domain reads DTGVSQNPRHKITKRGQNVTFRCDPISEHNRLYWYRQTLGQGPEFLTYFQNEAQLEKSRLLSDRFSAERPKGSFSTLEIQRTEQGDSAMYLCASSPNRGRGDTQYFGPGTRLTVL.